Listed below are T cell receptor beta chains from one sample, sequenced in a study of T-cell memory formation after mild COVID-19. Each CDR3 protein gets one entry after TCRdb re-called the 5' RACE reads with MiXCR. The sample has 450,000 to 650,000 distinct CDR3 sequences, about 20% seen once. Material for sequencing was PBMCs or a T cell subset sorted from them (not recorded which). Receptors were obtained from an adult woman who had mild COVID-19 (a few samples of this study predate the infection). Cell type and time point are not known. The CDR3 runs from the conserved cysteine through the conserved F or W. A D gene is named only where the DNA matches it firmly.

v_gene: TRBV19; d_gene: -; j_gene: TRBJ1-5; CDR3aa: CASSIAAFAGNQPQHF
v_gene: TRBV4-1; d_gene: TRBD1; j_gene: TRBJ1-1; CDR3aa: CASSQPDRGRTEAFF
v_gene: TRBV19; d_gene: -; j_gene: TRBJ2-5; CDR3aa: CASSIEASQETQYF
v_gene: TRBV11-2; d_gene: -; j_gene: TRBJ1-2; CDR3aa: CASSLDRRVSNYGYTF
v_gene: TRBV7-3; d_gene: -; j_gene: TRBJ2-2; CDR3aa: CASSLGRGPRNTGELFF
v_gene: TRBV2; d_gene: -; j_gene: TRBJ2-3; CDR3aa: CASTEEGFPDTQYF
v_gene: TRBV29-1; d_gene: -; j_gene: TRBJ2-3; CDR3aa: CSVDGSTPNRGTDTQYF
v_gene: TRBV7-2; d_gene: -; j_gene: TRBJ1-1; CDR3aa: CASSLVRPNTEAFF
v_gene: TRBV20-1; d_gene: -; j_gene: TRBJ2-6; CDR3aa: CSAIVRSGANVLTF
v_gene: TRBV2; d_gene: -; j_gene: TRBJ2-3; CDR3aa: CASKWWDPTDTQYF
v_gene: TRBV19; d_gene: -; j_gene: TRBJ2-2; CDR3aa: CASLPGQSGTGELFF
v_gene: TRBV23-1; d_gene: -; j_gene: TRBJ2-3; CDR3aa: CASSQSCGTDTQYF
v_gene: TRBV7-6; d_gene: -; j_gene: TRBJ1-1; CDR3aa: CASSLDGRVRSTEAFF
v_gene: TRBV7-3; d_gene: -; j_gene: TRBJ2-2; CDR3aa: CASSPLDYTGELFF
v_gene: TRBV29-1; d_gene: TRBD1; j_gene: TRBJ1-1; CDR3aa: CSVDLTTGMSTEAFF
v_gene: TRBV20-1; d_gene: TRBD1; j_gene: TRBJ1-1; CDR3aa: CSARLGTGGMNTEAFF
v_gene: TRBV2; d_gene: -; j_gene: TRBJ2-2; CDR3aa: CASSYSTDPWNTGELFF
v_gene: TRBV4-1; d_gene: TRBD1; j_gene: TRBJ2-7; CDR3aa: CASSQAARGQGAGRAYEQYF
v_gene: TRBV5-4; d_gene: -; j_gene: TRBJ2-5; CDR3aa: CASSSKQVGETQYF
v_gene: TRBV5-1; d_gene: -; j_gene: TRBJ2-5; CDR3aa: CASSPGARQETQYF